Below are 6 T cell receptor beta chains sequenced from a single sample in a study of human T cells and chemical hapten exposure. Time point specified: patch test 1, 2 weeks after DPC sensitization. Indicated treatment: therapeutic diphenylcyclopropenone sensitization with weekly scalp DPC. TCRdb reprocessed the RACE reads via MiXCR and lists one record per CDR3 protein. The sample includes just over 80,000 distinct CDR3 sequences, about 10% of them seen just once. Sample: whole blood, taken in connection with sensitization to the hapten diphenylcyclopropenone (DPC). These receptors originate from a woman aged 50 to 60 with alopecia areata. Some clones in this sample may be carry-over from other donors' samples.

This clonotype was detected many times. The chain couples TRBV3-1 to TRBJ1-5; 8 positions match TRBD1. The CDR3 totals 17 residues. Trimming took 1 base from V and 2 from J; bases not matched to a gene: 7. Germline V lookup: CDR1 LGHDT, CDR2 YNNKEL (reference sequence). In DNA, the CDR3 is TGTGCCAGCAGCCAAGCCGCAGGGGGCTTGGGCAATCAGCCCCAGCATTTT. Its protein product is CASSQAAGGLGNQPQHF.

This clonotype has at least ten counts. The chain is built from TRBV5-4 and TRBJ1-1; 10 nucleotides align to TRBD1. CDR1 and CDR2 (germline): SGHNT, YYREEE (reference sequence). The CDR3 is made up of 18 amino acids. The V gene end was trimmed by 0 bases and the J gene end by 0 bases; junction bases not matched to a gene: 8. CDR3: CASSLARGQGKLNTEAFF. As DNA, the CDR3 is TGTGCCAGCAGCTTGGCCAGGGGACAGGGGAAGTTGAACACTGAAGCTTTCTTT.

In this sample, this clonotype turned up many times. The V gene is TRBV29-1, the J gene TRBJ1-2; the D gene is possibly TRBD1 (6 bases). V lost 6 bases, J lost 7 bases, and 15 bases lay in between. Germline loops: CDR1 SQVTM, CDR2 ANQGSEA. This CDR3 has 12 residues. In DNA form, the CDR3 reads TGCAGCGTCGGAGCGGGGGCTATTGGCTACACCTTC. Amino acids: CSVGAGAIGYTF.

The gene calls are TRBV7-9 and TRBJ2-7, with 8 bases that match TRBD1. The CDR3 contains 14 residues. The junction had 9 bases not matched to a gene; V was cut back by 5 bases and J by 6 bases. Looked up from germline, CDR1 is SEHNR and CDR2 is FQNEAQ (reference sequence). CDR3 sequence reads: CASSPGQGKFEQYF. The CDR3 coding sequence is TGTGCCAGCAGCCCAGGACAGGGTAAATTCGAGCAGTACTTC.

This clonotype was recorded at least ten times. The V gene is TRBV9, the J gene TRBJ2-7; a weak D match, TRBD2 (5 bases). The length of the CDR3 is 13 residues. Per germline, CDR1 SGDLS and CDR2 YYNGEE. V was cut by 0 bases and J by 5 bases, with 9 bases left in between. CDR3 sequence: CASSVGEGHEQYF. CDR3 in DNA: TGTGCCAGCAGCGTAGGTGAGGGTCACGAGCAGTACTTC.

This clonotype turned up a few times. The J gene is TRBJ2-3, the V gene TRBV11-2; 12 nucleotides align to TRBD2. Unmatched junction bases numbered 5, after V lost 1 base and J lost 3 bases. The CDR3 is 17 residues long. CDR1 is SGHAT and CDR2 is FQNNGV in the germline V gene. The CDR3 region is CASSLGLAGGRTDTQYF. The CDR3 DNA reads as TGTGCCAGCAGCTTAGGGCTAGCGGGAGGGCGTACAGATACGCAGTATTTT.